The 14 T cell receptor beta chains given below trace back to one sample, sequenced in a study of blood T cell repertoires in COVID-19. Some clones are missing from TCRdb's copy, which holds only in-frame ones; the method was immunoSEQ multiplex PCR. The sample lists just over 300,000 clones; 86% were seen once. Sample: PBMCs or T cells enriched from blood (not recorded which). The receptors here all came from a man aged 30 to 39 who had recovered from COVID-19.

The CDR3 reads CASHPPGNEQFF. In nucleotides, the CDR3 is TGTGCCAGCCACCCTCCGGGAAATGAGCAGTTCTTC. This chain links TRBV9 with TRBJ2-1; tentative D call: TRBD2 (5 bases). The CDR3 totals 12 residues. Trimming shortened V by 7 bases and J by 7 bases, and 12 bases separated the two germline ends. Germline V CDR1 and CDR2: SGDLS, YYNGEE.

This sequence joins TRBV4-1 and TRBJ2-3, with 9 bases that match TRBD2. From germline, CDR1 is MGHRA and CDR2 YSYEKL. This CDR3 comprises 16 residues. Unmatched junction bases numbered 8, after V lost 1 base and J lost 6 bases. The CDR3 coding sequence is TGCGCCAGCAGCCAAGGAGGCGGGGGGGTTATGGATACGCAGTATTTT. It translates to CASSQGGGGVMDTQYF.

This chain joins TRBV6-5 and TRBJ1-1, with D possibly TRBD1 on 5 matching bases. The CDR3 sequence is 16 residues long. From germline, CDR1 is MNHEY and CDR2 SVGAGI. With 0 bases removed from V and 1 base from J, the gap between germline ends came to 12 bases. CDR3 region: CASSYSHRNTNTEAFF. The CDR3 DNA follows: TGTGCCAGCAGTTACTCGCACAGGAACACGAACACTGAAGCTTTCTTT.

The gene calls are TRBV7-8 and TRBJ2-7, with D possibly TRBD1 on 5 matching bases. Per the germline V gene, CDR1 is SGHVS and CDR2 is FQNEAQ. Between the trimmed V and J ends, which lost 3 bases and 2 bases, there was a span of 11 bases. The CDR3 covers 14 residues. This CDR3 is CASSLFREPYEQYF. DNA of the CDR3: TGTGCCAGCAGCTTGTTCAGGGAACCCTACGAGCAGTACTTC.

This clone was detected a few times. V is TRBV7-9 and J is TRBJ2-5; D may be TRBD1 (6 bases). V lost 1 base and J lost 2, with 14 bases in between. CDR1 is SEHNR, CDR2 FQNEAQ, per germline (reference sequence). The CDR3 totals 16 residues. The CDR3, as DNA: TGTGCCAGCAGCTTAGGGGCTACGAGGGGGCAAGAGACCCAGTACTTC. Amino acids: CASSLGATRGQETQYF.

The chain combines TRBV29-1 with TRBJ1-2, with 8 bases aligning to TRBD1. Germline V gene data show CDR1 as SQVTM and CDR2 as ANQGSEA. This CDR3 is 12 amino acids long. With 3 bases clipped from V and 6 bases from J, the junction kept 3 bases outside the gene matches. CDR3 protein: CSVEAGGHGYTF. The CDR3 DNA reads TGCAGCGTTGAGGCAGGGGGCCATGGCTACACCTTC. Variable domain in full (rest from reference TRBV29-1 and TRBJ1-2): SAVISQKPSRDICQRGTSLTIQCQVDSQVTMMFWYRQQPGQSLTLIATANQGSEATYESGFVIDKFPISRPNLTFSTLTVSNMSPEDSSIYLCSVEAGGHGYTFGSGTRLTVV.

V usage is TRBV7-2 and J usage is TRBJ2-1, with a possible D match to TRBD1 (5 bases). Germline V CDR1 and CDR2: SGHTA, FQGNSA. The CDR3 extends over 15 amino acids. Trimming left V 5 bases short and J 3 bases short, with 14 bases between. CDR3 in DNA: TGTGCCAGCAGCCCCCAGGGAAGTAGCTACAATGAGCAGTTCTTC. Amino acid sequence: CASSPQGSSYNEQFF.

CDR3 in amino acids: CASSDSMQGSDTQYF. The CDR3 nucleotides are TGTGCCAGCAGTGACTCGATGCAGGGCTCAGATACGCAGTATTTT. The chain combines TRBV6-4 with TRBJ2-3; weak D call: TRBD1 (5 bases). Trimming took off 0 bases at V and 4 bases at J, with 11 bases between the two ends. This CDR3 is built from 15 residues. The germline V gene has CDR1 MRHNA and CDR2 SNTAGT.

J is TRBJ1-2 and V is TRBV30; D is possibly TRBD1 (6 bases). Per germline, CDR1 GTSNPN and CDR2 SVGIG (reference sequence). Trimming took 8 bases from V and 7 from J, leaving 14 bases between them. CDR3 length: 11 residues. CDR3 loop: CALEDRSGYTF. For the CDR3, the DNA is TGTGCCCTAGAGGACAGATCTGGCTACACCTTC.

J is TRBJ1-1 and V is TRBV12-3 or TRBV12-4, with TRBD1 as a possible D gene (6 bases). The CDR3 is 13 residues long. Trimming cost V 3 bases and J 5 bases, with 10 bases left between them. This CDR3 is CASSFERGTEAFF. The CDR3 nucleotides are TGTGCCAGCAGTTTTGAAAGGGGGACTGAAGCTTTCTTT.

With respect to this clone: One junction end disagrees with the germline gene, perhaps due to a read error. In the same sample, other DNA sequences code for this CDR3. V and J are TRBV7-9 and TRBJ2-5; 9 bases map to TRBD2. Per germline, CDR1 SEHNR and CDR2 FQNEAQ (reference sequence). The CDR3 spans 14 residues. CDR3 sequence: CASSLAGSQETQYF. In DNA form, the CDR3 reads TGTGCCAGCAGCCTAGCGGGGAGCCAAGAGACCCAGTACTTC.

In this sample, this clone turned up a few times. This chain links TRBV5-1 with TRBJ1-6; 8 nucleotides match TRBD1. V shed 0 bases, J shed 7 bases, and the junction held 0 bases outside the gene matches. The CDR3 is made up of 14 amino acids. Per the germline V gene, CDR1 is SGHRS and CDR2 is YFSETQ. The CDR3 bases are TGCGCCAGCAGCTTGGGGACAGGGAATTCACCCCTCCACTTT. Protein sequence: CASSLGTGNSPLHF. Supplemented by reference TRBV5-1 and TRBJ1-6, the full variable domain reads KAGVTQTPRYLIKTRGQQVTLSCSPISGHRSVSWYQQTPGQGLQFLFEYFSETQRNKGNFPGRFSGRQFSNSRSEMNVSTLELGDSALYLCASSLGTGNSPLHFGNGTRLTVT.

The chain couples TRBV5-8 to TRBJ1-2; the match to TRBD1 covers 7 bases. Germline CDR1 is SGHTS and CDR2 is YDEGEE. V trimming: 4 bases; J trimming: 3 bases; junction bases outside the gene matches: 6. This CDR3 contains 14 residues. CDR3 in amino acids: CASSQRDRDYGYTF. Written as DNA, the CDR3 is TGTGCCAGCAGCCAAAGGGACAGAGACTATGGCTACACCTTC.

CDR3 nucleotide sequence: TGTGCCAGCAGCTTCCTGAGCTCGAATCAGCCCCAGCATTTT. Protein: CASSFLSSNQPQHF. The chain employs TRBV7-2 and TRBJ1-5; D call uncertain. V was cut by 3 bases and J by 4 bases, with 10 bases left in between. Germline V gene lookup returns CDR1 SGHTA and CDR2 FQGNSA. This CDR3 has 14 residues.